These 30 T cell receptor beta chains were all obtained from the same sample, sequenced in a study of prognosis after radiotherapy for stage I lung cancer. CDR3 of TCR beta was amplified from genomic DNA via a two-round multiplex PCR. Every TRBV and TRBJ gene had its own specific primer in first-round PCR. TCRdb reprocessed the multiplex PCR reads with MiXCR, giving one entry per CDR3 protein. The table includes under 13,000 distinct CDR3 sequences, approximately 50% detected once. The sequenced sample was PBMCs, obtained before or after stereotactic body radiation therapy (not recorded which). The receptors were sampled from a donor at least 50 years old with non-small cell lung cancer.

This sequence joins TRBV24-1 and TRBJ1-2; TRBD1 is a possible D gene (6 bases). The V gene's germline CDR1 is KGHDR and CDR2 SFDVKD. This CDR3 has 13 amino acids. The V end lost 5 bases, the J end lost 4 bases, and 10 bases lay between the germline ends. The CDR3 DNA follows: TGTGCCACCAGTGGGTCAGGGGCCTATGGCTACACCTTC. Encoded protein: CATSGSGAYGYTF.

By sample share, this clonotype is medium-sized. The chain uses TRBV14 and TRBJ2-1; D is uncertain. From germline, CDR1 is SGHDN and CDR2 FVKESK. CDR3 length: 13 residues. V was clipped by 1 base and J by 4 bases, with 5 bases between them. CDR3 amino acids: CASSQVPYNEQFF. The CDR3 nucleotides read TGTGCCAGCAGCCAAGTACCATACAATGAGCAGTTCTTC.

In the case of this clonotype: One end of the junction is discordant with germline, which a read error may explain. The gene calls are TRBV19 and TRBJ1-6; possible D gene TRBD1, 5 bases. Germline V gene sequence: CDR1 LNHDA, CDR2 SQIVND (reference sequence). This CDR3 has 14 amino acids. The CDR3 nucleotides are TGTGCCAGTAGTATTGGGGCCAACTATTCAACCCTCCACTTT. Its protein product is CASSIGANYSTLHF. The full variable domain, in which reference TRBV19 and TRBJ1-6 provide the parts outside the CDR3, is DGGITQSPKYLFRKEGQNVTLSCEQNLNHDAMYWYRQDPGQGLRLIYYSQIVNDFQKGDIAEGYSVSREKKESFPLTVTSAQKNPTAFYLCASSIGANYSTLHFGNGTRLTVT.

By share, this clonotype ranks as medium-sized (0.01 to 0.1%). CDR3 protein: CASRRDSYNEQFF. CDR3 sequence (DNA): TGTGCCAGCAGGCGGGATTCCTACAATGAGCAGTTCTTC. The genes are TRBV27 and TRBJ2-1; D is perhaps TRBD2 (6 bases). This CDR3 region has 13 residues. The germline V gene encodes CDR1 MNHEY and CDR2 SMNVEV (reference sequence). V was shortened by 6 bases and J by 1 base, with 7 bases between the two germline ends.

The chain couples TRBV11-2 to TRBJ1-1, with D tentatively TRBD1 (6 bases). The CDR3 runs 15 residues. Germline V gives CDR1 SGHAT, CDR2 FQNNGV. V was pared by 6 bases and J by 4 bases, with 18 bases between. The CDR3 region is CASSVRGGSGTEAFF. Here the CDR3 DNA reads TGTGCCAGCAGTGTGAGGGGGGGGTCGGGCACTGAAGCTTTCTTT.

This clonotype was detected many times. The V call is TRBV28, the J call TRBJ1-1, with a possible D match to TRBD1 (6 bases). The V gene lost 7 bases and the J gene lost 2 bases, with 14 bases spanning the gap. The CDR3 loop spans 14 amino acids. CDR1 and CDR2 from the germline V gene are MDHEN and SYDVKM. CDR3 in amino acids: CASTPGGPNTEAFF. CDR3 DNA: TGTGCCAGCACCCCCGGGGGGCCTAACACTGAAGCTTTCTTT.

The chain couples TRBV7-9 to TRBJ1-1, with 7 positions matching TRBD1. Germline V lookup: CDR1 SEHNR, CDR2 FQNEAQ (reference sequence). V lost 3 bases and J lost 0; bases outside the gene matches: 4. This CDR3 comprises 15 residues. The CDR3 region is CASSLTGQMNTEAFF. For the CDR3, the DNA is TGTGCCAGCAGCTTGACGGGACAGATGAACACTGAAGCTTTCTTT.

To note about this clonotype: The conserved phenylalanine or tryptophan is not found at the CDR3 terminus, so this likely reflects a read error. The rearrangement links TRBV27 to TRBJ2-1; D gene unclear. The length of the CDR3 is 17 residues. Germline-derived CDR1 and CDR2 are MNHEY and SMNVEV (reference sequence). The V and J ends lost 4 bases and 1 base respectively, with 17 bases between them. DNA of the CDR3: TGTGCCAGCAGTTCCTTACTACAAGGGAATTCCTACAATGAGCAGTTCTCC. Encoded protein: CASSSLLQGNSYNEQFS.

Relative to its sample, this clonotype is medium-sized. The chain couples TRBV7-9 to TRBJ1-4; the D is unclear. The V end was cut by 6 bases, the J end by 0 bases, with 14 bases between. Germline-derived CDR1 and CDR2 are SEHNR and FQNEAQ (reference sequence). The CDR3 loop spans 16 amino acids. DNA for the CDR3: TGTGCCAGCAGTCTTAACAGCCCTTCAACTAATGAAAAACTGTTTTTT. It translates to CASSLNSPSTNEKLFF. The whole variable domain, remainder taken from reference TRBV7-9 and TRBJ1-4, is DTGVSQNPRHKITKRGQNVTFRCDPISEHNRLYWYRQTLGQGPEFLTYFQNEAQLEKSRLLSDRFSAERPKGSFSTLEIQRTEQGDSAMYLCASSLNSPSTNEKLFFGSGTQLSVL.

Comments on this clonotype: A far more abundant clone sits one base away, making this likely a read error. The chain combines TRBV6-2 or TRBV6-3 with TRBJ1-2, with unresolved D. The CDR3 has 15 residues. Germline loops: CDR1 MNHEY, CDR2 SVGEGT. V dropped 2 bases and J dropped 4 bases, with 14 bases sitting between them. The CDR3 protein is CASSYKTWTSYGYTF. For the CDR3, the DNA is TGTGCCAGCAGTTACAAGACATGGACCAGCTATGGCTACACCTTC.

This clonotype was observed at least ten times. CDR3: CASTPSGASSTDTQYF. CDR3 in DNA: TGTGCCAGCACACCTAGCGGCGCATCTAGCACAGATACGCAGTATTTT. The rearrangement joins TRBV28 to TRBJ2-3, with 7 bases fitting TRBD2. V dropped 7 bases and J dropped 0; count of bases not matched to a gene: 10. The CDR3 consists of 16 residues. Germline loops: CDR1 MDHEN, CDR2 SYDVKM. Full variable domain (missing parts from reference TRBV28 and TRBJ2-3): DVKVTQSSRYLVKRTGEKVFLECVQDMDHENMFWYRQDPGLGLRLIYFSYDVKMKEKGDIPEGYSVSREKKERFSLILESASTNQTSMYLCASTPSGASSTDTQYFGPGTRLTVL.

This clonotype is medium-sized (0.01 to 0.1%) by share. The rearrangement links TRBV7-6 to TRBJ2-1; D is tentatively TRBD1 or TRBD2 (6 bases each). Between the trimmed V and J ends, which lost 6 bases and 3 bases, there was a span of 15 bases. This CDR3 has 15 amino acids. The germline V gene has CDR1 SGHVS and CDR2 FNYEAQ. This CDR3 is CASSLPGAGYNEQFF. The CDR3 DNA is TGTGCCAGCAGTCTCCCGGGGGCCGGCTACAATGAGCAGTTCTTC.

Ten or more counts support this clonotype. The V and J genes are TRBV18 and TRBJ2-5; D possibly uses TRBD1 or TRBD2 (5 bases each). Germline CDR1 KGHSH, CDR2 LQKENI. V was pared by 1 base and J by 2 bases, with 11 bases between. The CDR3 runs to 15 residues. CDR3 sequence reads: CASSPRGRDQETQYF. In nucleotides, the CDR3 is TGTGCCAGCTCACCACGGGGACGCGATCAAGAGACCCAGTACTTC.

This clonotype was seen at least ten times. This chain connects TRBV4-3 to TRBJ2-5; D is perhaps TRBD2 (6 bases). CDR1 and CDR2 (germline): LGHNA, YSLEER. Deletions cut 2 bases from V and 5 bases from J, with 12 bases between. CDR3 size: 14 residues. The CDR3 is CASSQRLGRETQYF. CDR3 sequence (DNA): TGCGCCAGCAGCCAAAGATTAGGGAGGGAGACCCAGTACTTC.

In this sample, this clonotype is medium-sized. The chain is built from TRBV28 and TRBJ2-5; 8 bases are a match to TRBD2. V shed 3 bases and J 0 bases; nucleotides not matched to a gene: 3. CDR3 length: 15 amino acids. Per germline, CDR1 MDHEN and CDR2 SYDVKM. In nucleotides, the CDR3 is TGTGCCAGCAGTTTTGTAGCGGGGTACCAAGAGACCCAGTACTTC. Protein: CASSFVAGYQETQYF.

Of note for this clonotype: A much larger clone is a single base away; this may be a read error. The rearrangement joins TRBV5-4 to TRBJ2-7; 10 bases are a match to TRBD2. Per the germline V gene, CDR1 is SGHNT and CDR2 is YYREEE (reference sequence). The J segment lost 5 bases and the V segment lost 3 bases, leaving 5 bases of the junction unmatched. The CDR3 is made up of 14 amino acids. The chain's CDR3 is CASSSSGGLHEQYF. CDR3 in DNA: TGTGCCAGCAGCTCTAGCGGGGGCCTCCACGAGCAGTACTTC.

In this sample, this clonotype turned up many times. The chain carries TRBV29-1 and TRBJ2-1; 8 bases match TRBD1. J was trimmed by 7 bases and V by 3 bases; bases with no gene match: 14. This CDR3 region has 16 residues. CDR1 SQVTM and CDR2 ANQGSEA come from the germline V gene. CDR3: CSVEDRVTSLANEQFF. In DNA form, the CDR3 reads TGCAGCGTTGAGGACAGGGTTACTTCATTAGCGAATGAGCAGTTCTTC.

Within the sample, this clonotype is medium-sized. This chain joins TRBV12-3 or TRBV12-4 and TRBJ2-7; 11 nucleotides line up with TRBD2. This CDR3 spans 13 amino acids. The junction had 4 bases not matched to a gene; V was cut back by 6 bases and J by 6 bases. The CDR3: CASRLAGEREQYF. The CDR3 DNA is TGTGCCAGCAGACTAGCGGGGGAGCGCGAGCAGTACTTC.

This rearrangement joins TRBV2 to TRBJ2-3; D is ambiguous. Germline V gene lookup returns CDR1 SNHLY and CDR2 FYNNEI. This CDR3 spans 11 amino acids. Trimming removed 2 bases at V and 5 bases at J, with 2 bases between. CDR3 DNA sequence: TGTGCCAGCAGTGAAATAGATACGCAGTATTTT. It specifies CASSEIDTQYF.

To note about this clonotype: A far larger clone is only one base removed, so a read error is likely. The chain recombines TRBV6-4 with TRBJ1-2, with D unclear. This CDR3 spans 13 amino acids. With 5 bases removed from V and 7 bases from J, the gap between germline ends came to 14 bases. Germline lookup yields CDR1 MRHNA and CDR2 SNTAGT. DNA for the CDR3: TGTGCCAGCAGTAACCCATTGACTACTGGCTACACCTTC. Its translation is CASSNPLTTGYTF.

This clonotype occurred many times. V and J are TRBV7-8 and TRBJ1-2; D gene uncertain. V was cut by 4 bases and J by 4 bases, with 13 bases left in between. Germline-derived CDR1 and CDR2 are SGHVS and FQNEAQ. This CDR3 spans 14 amino acids. The CDR3 region is CASSYHPQPYGYTF. The CDR3 DNA reads as TGTGCCAGCAGCTATCACCCCCAACCCTATGGCTACACCTTC.

As for this clonotype: This likely came from a read error, as a far larger clone is one base away. J is TRBJ1-1 and V is TRBV7-9, with 7 nucleotides matching TRBD1. Looked up from germline, CDR1 is SEHNR and CDR2 is FQNEAQ (reference sequence). This CDR3 is built from 15 residues. For the CDR3, the DNA is TGTGCCAGCAGCTTAGACGGGACAGAGAACACTGAAGCTTTATTT. Encoded protein: CASSLDGTENTEALF.

Regarding this clonotype: This likely came from a read error, as a far larger clone is one base away. V is TRBV6-5 and J is TRBJ2-1; 8 nucleotides align to TRBD2. The trim removed 6 bases at V and 7 bases at J, leaving 11 bases unmatched. Per the germline V gene, CDR1 is MNHEY and CDR2 is SVGAGI. The CDR3 consists of 15 residues. This chain's CDR3 is CASRFGLAPTNEQFF. Here the CDR3 DNA reads TGTGCCAGCAGATTTGGACTAGCCCCCACGAATGAGCAGTTCTTC.

As concerns this clonotype: A much larger clone differs by one base, so this may be a read error. This chain connects TRBV6-5 to TRBJ1-3; 7 nucleotides match TRBD1. The CDR3 is made up of 15 amino acids. The germline CDR1 and CDR2 sequences are MNHEY and SVGAGI. Written as DNA, the CDR3 is TGTGCCGGCAGTTCCGTCACAGGGGTTTGGAACACCATATATTTT. Translated, it gives CAGSSVTGVWNTIYF.

Concerning this clonotype: A much larger clone differs from this one at a single base, so this may be a read error. V gene TRBV6-9 combines with J gene TRBJ2-7; D is unclear. CDR1 is MNHGY and CDR2 is SVAAGI in the germline V gene. V shed 7 bases and J shed 6 bases, with 10 bases lying between them. The CDR3 spans 11 residues. CDR3 amino acids: CASNYLVEQYF. CDR3 coding DNA: TGTGCCAGCAATTACTTGGTCGAGCAGTACTTC.

The chain recombines TRBV3-1 with TRBJ2-7; D call uncertain. V was clipped by 4 bases and J by 2 bases, with 15 bases between them. The V gene's germline CDR1 is LGHDT and CDR2 YNNKEL (reference sequence). The CDR3 loop spans 15 amino acids. Here the CDR3 reads CASSLRLAGAYEQYF. As DNA, the CDR3 is TGTGCCAGCAGCCTTAGATTAGCCGGAGCCTACGAGCAGTACTTC.

The rearrangement uses TRBV19 and TRBJ2-3; possible D gene TRBD2, 7 bases. CDR3 length: 22 amino acids. CDR1 and CDR2 (germline): LNHDA, SQIVND (reference sequence). V shed 6 bases and J shed 4 bases, with 38 bases lying between them. The CDR3 nucleotides read TGTGCCAGTAGGTCCAAGCCTTGGGGGGGCGAGAGTGCAGGTGAGGTAGCAGATACGCAGTATTTT. Translated: CASRSKPWGGESAGEVADTQYF.

Within the sample, this clonotype is medium-sized. The chain carries TRBV11-3 and TRBJ2-3; D ambiguous. This CDR3 spans 12 amino acids. V lost 0 bases and J 6 bases, leaving 4 bases between the germline ends. Germline V gives CDR1 SGHNT, CDR2 YENEEA. Here the CDR3 reads CASSLEGDTQYF. The CDR3 DNA is TGTGCCAGCAGCTTAGAAGGGGATACGCAGTATTTT. The whole variable domain, remainder taken from reference TRBV11-3 and TRBJ2-3, is EAGVVQSPRYKIIEKKQPVAFWCNPISGHNTLYWYLQNLGQGPELLIRYENEEAVDDSQLPKDRFSAERLKGVDSTLKIQPAELGDSAVYLCASSLEGDTQYFGPGTRLTVL.

Ten or more counts support this clonotype. V usage is TRBV7-3 and J usage is TRBJ1-1; possibly TRBD1 for D (5 bases). The CDR3 sequence is 14 residues long. Germline lookup yields CDR1 SGHTA and CDR2 FQGTGA. With 5 bases removed from V and 0 bases from J, the gap between germline ends came to 10 bases. The CDR3 protein is CASSPQGVNTEAFF. DNA of the CDR3: TGTGCCAGCAGCCCTCAGGGAGTGAACACTGAAGCTTTCTTT.

About this clonotype: At one end, the junction sequence differs from germline, possibly due to a read error. The chain employs TRBV6-2 or TRBV6-3 and TRBJ1-2, with D possibly being TRBD1 (5 bases). Germline loops: CDR1 MNHEY, CDR2 SVGEGT. The CDR3 is 15 residues long. DNA for the CDR3: TGTGCCAGCACCCTTGGGTACGCAGGGAGCTATTGCTACACCTTC. Protein product: CASTLGYAGSYCYTF.